This entry concerns a single TCR beta chain. This sample was taken from a study of blood T cell repertoires in COVID-19. Study-wide background: Donors in the United States, Italy and Spain gave samples during acute or convalescent COVID-19. Sample material is recorded as cDNA or gDNA derived from T cells, B-cell-depleted T cells, or PBMCs.

Per the authors' pipeline: Reference gene primer amplification yielded estimated nucleated cell counts. Repertoires were generated with immunoSEQ multiplex PCR, while TCRdb's copy carries only in-frame clones and drops some. Clonal size and the V and J genes are those of that table, whereas D and trimming came from the DNA. The table records around 98,000 clones, roughly 80% of them present only once. Germline V lookup: CDR1 SGHNT, CDR2 YENEEA. J was trimmed by 4 bases and V by 0 bases; bases with no gene match: 7. The CDR3 is made up of 16 amino acids. Sample: peripheral blood. The clonotype comes from a woman aged 55-69 years with acute or convalescent COVID-19. This chain joins TRBV11-3 and TRBJ2-5; 8 bases fit TRBD2. CDR3 sequence: CASSLDPQRGPETQYF. The CDR3 nucleotides read TGTGCCAGCAGCTTAGATCCCCAGCGGGGGCCAGAGACCCAGTACTTC.